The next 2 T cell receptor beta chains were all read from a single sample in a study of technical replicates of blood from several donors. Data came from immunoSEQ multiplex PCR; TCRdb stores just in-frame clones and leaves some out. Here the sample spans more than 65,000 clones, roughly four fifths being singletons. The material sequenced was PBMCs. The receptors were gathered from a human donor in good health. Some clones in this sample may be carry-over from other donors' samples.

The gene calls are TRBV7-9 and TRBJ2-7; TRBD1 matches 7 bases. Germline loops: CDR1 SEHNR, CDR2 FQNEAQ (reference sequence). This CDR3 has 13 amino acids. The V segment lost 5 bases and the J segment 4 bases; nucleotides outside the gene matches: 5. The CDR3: CASSARDSYEQYF. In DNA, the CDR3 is TGTGCCAGCAGCGCCCGGGACAGTTACGAGCAGTACTTC.

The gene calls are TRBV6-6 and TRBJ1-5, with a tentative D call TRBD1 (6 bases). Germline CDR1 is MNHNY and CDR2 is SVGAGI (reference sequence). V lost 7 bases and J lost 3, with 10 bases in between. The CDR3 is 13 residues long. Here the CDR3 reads CASTWTVNQPQHF. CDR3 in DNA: TGTGCCAGCACCTGGACAGTCAATCAGCCCCAGCATTTT.